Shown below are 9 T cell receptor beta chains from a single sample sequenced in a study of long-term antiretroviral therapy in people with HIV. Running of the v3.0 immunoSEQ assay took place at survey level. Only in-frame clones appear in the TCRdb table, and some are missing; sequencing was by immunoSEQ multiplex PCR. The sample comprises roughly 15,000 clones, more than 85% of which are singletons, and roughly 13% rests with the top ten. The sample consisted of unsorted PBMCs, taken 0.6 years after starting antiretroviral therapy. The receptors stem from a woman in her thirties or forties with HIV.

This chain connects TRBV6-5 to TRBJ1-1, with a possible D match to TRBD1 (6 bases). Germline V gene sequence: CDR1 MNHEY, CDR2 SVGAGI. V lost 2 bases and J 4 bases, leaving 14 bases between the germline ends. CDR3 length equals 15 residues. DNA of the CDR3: TGTGCCAGCAGTTACAACAGGGAAGTATCCACTGAAGCTTTCTTT. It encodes CASSYNREVSTEAFF.

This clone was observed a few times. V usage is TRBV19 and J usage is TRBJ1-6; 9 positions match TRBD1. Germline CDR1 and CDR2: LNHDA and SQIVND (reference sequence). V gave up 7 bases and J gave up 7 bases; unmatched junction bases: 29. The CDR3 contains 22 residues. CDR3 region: CASTLRQGEKILRGVLNSPLHF. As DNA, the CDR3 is TGTGCCAGTACCCTAAGACAGGGGGAAAAAATACTCCGCGGGGTTCTAAATTCACCCCTCCACTTT.

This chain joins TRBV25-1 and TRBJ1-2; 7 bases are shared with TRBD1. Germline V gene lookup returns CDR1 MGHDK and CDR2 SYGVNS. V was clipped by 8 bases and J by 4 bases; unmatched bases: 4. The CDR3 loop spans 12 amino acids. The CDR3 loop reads CASHRGGYGYTF. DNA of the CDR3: TGTGCCAGCCACAGGGGCGGCTATGGCTACACCTTC.

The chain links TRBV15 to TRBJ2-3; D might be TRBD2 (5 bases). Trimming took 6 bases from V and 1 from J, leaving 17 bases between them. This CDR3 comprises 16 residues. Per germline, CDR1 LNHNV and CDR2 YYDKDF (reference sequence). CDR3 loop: CATRGPRGHGTDTQYF. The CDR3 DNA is TGTGCCACCAGGGGCCCCCGCGGGCATGGCACAGATACGCAGTATTTT.

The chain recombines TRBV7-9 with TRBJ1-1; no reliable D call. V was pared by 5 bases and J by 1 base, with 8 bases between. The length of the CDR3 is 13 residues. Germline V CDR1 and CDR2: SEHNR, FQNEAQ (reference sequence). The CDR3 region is CASSQQSNTEAFF. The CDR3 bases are TGTGCCAGCAGCCAACAGTCGAACACTGAAGCTTTCTTT.

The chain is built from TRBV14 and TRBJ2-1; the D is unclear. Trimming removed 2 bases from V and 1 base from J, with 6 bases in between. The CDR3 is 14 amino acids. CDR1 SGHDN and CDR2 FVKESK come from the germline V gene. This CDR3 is CASSQLGSYNEQFF. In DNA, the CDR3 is TGTGCCAGCAGCCAACTAGGATCCTACAATGAGCAGTTCTTC.

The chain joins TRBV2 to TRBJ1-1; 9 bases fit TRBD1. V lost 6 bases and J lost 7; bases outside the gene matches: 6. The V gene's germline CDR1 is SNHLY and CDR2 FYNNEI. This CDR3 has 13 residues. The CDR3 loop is CASRDRGVGEAFF. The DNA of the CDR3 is TGTGCCAGCAGGGACAGGGGCGTCGGTGAAGCTTTCTTT.

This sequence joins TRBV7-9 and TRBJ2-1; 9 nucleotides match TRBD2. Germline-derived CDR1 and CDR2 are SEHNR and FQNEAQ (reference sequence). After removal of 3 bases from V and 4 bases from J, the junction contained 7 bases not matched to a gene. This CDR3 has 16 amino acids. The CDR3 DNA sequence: TGTGCCAGCAGCTTCATAACTAGCGGGCCTTACAATGAGCAGTTCTTC. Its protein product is CASSFITSGPYNEQFF.

The CDR3 loop reads CASSLGTGGNSPLHF. In DNA, the CDR3 is TGTGCCAGCTCACTAGGGACAGGAGGTAATTCACCCCTCCACTTT. The V and J genes are TRBV18 and TRBJ1-6; 8 bases are a match to TRBD1. Trimming cost V 4 bases and J 6 bases; bases outside gene matches: 5. Per germline, CDR1 KGHSH and CDR2 LQKENI. The CDR3 is 15 residues long.